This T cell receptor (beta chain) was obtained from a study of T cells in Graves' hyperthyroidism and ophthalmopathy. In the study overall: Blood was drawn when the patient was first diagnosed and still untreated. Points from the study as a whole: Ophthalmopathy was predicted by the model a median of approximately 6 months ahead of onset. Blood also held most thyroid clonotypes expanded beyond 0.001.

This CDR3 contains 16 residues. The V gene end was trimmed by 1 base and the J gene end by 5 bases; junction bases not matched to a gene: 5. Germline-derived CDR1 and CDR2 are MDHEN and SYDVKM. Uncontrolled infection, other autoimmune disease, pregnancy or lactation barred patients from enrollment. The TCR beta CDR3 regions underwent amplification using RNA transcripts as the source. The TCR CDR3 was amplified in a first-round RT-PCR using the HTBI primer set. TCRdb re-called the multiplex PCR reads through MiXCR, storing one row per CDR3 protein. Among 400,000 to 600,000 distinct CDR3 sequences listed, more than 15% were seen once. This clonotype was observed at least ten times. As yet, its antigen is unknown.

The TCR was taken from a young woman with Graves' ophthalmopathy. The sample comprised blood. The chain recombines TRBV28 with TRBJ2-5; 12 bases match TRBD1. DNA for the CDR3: TGTGCCAGCAGTTTATTAGGGACAGGGGGCCAGGAGACCCAGTACTTC. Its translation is CASSLLGTGGQETQYF.